The text below deals with one T cell receptor beta chain. The target antigen is unknown. The sample comes from a study of shared clonotypes between healthy human individuals. Study-level background: Aged 18 to 49, the donors were a couple of women and three men.

This CDR3 contains 13 residues. Germline CDR1 reads SGHDN; CDR2 reads FVKESK. V lost 1 base and J 4 bases, leaving 7 bases between the germline ends. The protocol was immunoSEQ multiplex PCR, while the TCRdb copy is restricted to in-frame clones and leaves out a portion. The sample has over 2 million clones; less than 95% are singletons. Overall study findings and caveats: In a handful of donors, around 4.8% of naive CD4 clonotypes appeared in common. Naive subsets typically showed greater estimated richness than memory subsets.

V usage is TRBV14 and J usage is TRBJ2-5; D uncertain. The TCR comes from a man between 18 and 35 years old in good health. Some clones in this sample may be carry-over from other donors' samples. Material: naive CD4+ T cells from PBMCs. The subset denotes: CD45RA+ positively selected. CDR3 sequence reads: CASSQVTPETQYF. The CDR3 DNA sequence: TGTGCCAGCAGCCAAGTTACCCCAGAGACCCAGTACTTC.